The rows below give T cell receptor beta chains drawn from one sample of a study of shared clonotypes between healthy human individuals. The table came from immunoSEQ multiplex PCR; TCRdb's copy has only in-frame clones and leaves some out. The sample holds around 700,000 clones, 60% to 80% seen once. Source material: memory CD4+ T cells sorted from blood. These TCRs come from a woman between 25 and 40 years old in good health. Each CDR3 is given with its conserved first and last residue. D genes are given only for firm matches. The listing skips clone size in some rows; elsewhere it reads once, few, many or a size class.

J | size | D | V | DNA | CDR3
TRBJ2-5 | NA | NA | TRBV4-1 | TGCGCCAGCAGCCAAGACTTACGTCCTGGTGGTCGGGAGACCCAGTACTTC | CASSQDLRPGGRETQYF
TRBJ1-2 | NA | NA | TRBV6-1 | TGTGCCAGCAGTGCCGTGGACAGTGAAAACTATGGCTACACCTTC | CASSAVDSENYGYTF
TRBJ2-2 | NA | TRBD2 | TRBV2 | TGTGCCACCATTAGACTAGCGGGAGGGCCGGGCACCGGGGAGCTGTTTTTT | CATIRLAGGPGTGELFF
TRBJ2-5 | NA | TRBD2 | TRBV11-2 | TGTGCCAGCAGCTTATCTCCGGGAGGATTAGAGACCCAGTACTTC | CASSLSPGGLETQYF
TRBJ1-1 | NA | NA | TRBV5-1 | TGCGCCAGCAGCTTGATAGGGCTAAACACTGAAGCTTTCTTT | CASSLIGLNTEAFF
TRBJ2-3 | NA | TRBD2 | TRBV6-1 | TGTGCCAGCAGATTGACTAGCGGGGTCACAGATACGCAGTATTTT | CASRLTSGVTDTQYF
TRBJ1-2 | NA | NA | TRBV28 | TGTGCCAGCAGTATACCTCAGGGGTCTTGGTATGGCTACACCTTC | CASSIPQGSWYGYTF
TRBJ1-5 | NA | TRBD1 | TRBV5-6 | TGTGCCAGCAGCTTAGGGGGCAGTGGCAATCAGCCCCAGCATTTT | CASSLGGSGNQPQHF
TRBJ2-1 | NA | TRBD2 | TRBV30 | TGTGCCTGGAGCGTGGGACTAGCGGGAACCAATGAGCAGTTCTTC | CAWSVGLAGTNEQFF
TRBJ2-2 | NA | NA | TRBV7-2 | TGTGCCAGCAGCTTAGGTGCCGGGGCAGGGGCCGGGGAGCTGTTTTTT | CASSLGAGAGAGELFF
TRBJ2-1 | NA | TRBD1 | TRBV5-1 | TGCGCCAGCAGCACCCGGGACAGGGGAGGTGGTGAGCAGTTCTTC | CASSTRDRGGGEQFF
TRBJ2-3 | NA | NA | TRBV7-9 | TGTGCCAGCAGCGCGACTACTAGCACAGATACGCAGTATTTT | CASSATTSTDTQYF
TRBJ2-1 | NA | NA | TRBV10-3 | TGTGCCATCAGTACCTTGTATTTTGAGCAGTTCTTC | CAISTLYFEQFF
TRBJ1-5 | NA | TRBD1 | TRBV6-6 | TGTGCCAGCAGTTCCCGGACAGGGGGCAATCAGCCCCAGCATTTT | CASSSRTGGNQPQHF
TRBJ1-5 | NA | NA | TRBV7-3 | TGTGCCAGCAGCTTGGGTTCTCAGCCCCAGCATTTT | CASSLGSQPQHF
TRBJ1-5 | NA | TRBD1 | TRBV4-1 | TGCGCCAGCAGCCAAGATTATGGGACAGATCAGCCCCAGCATTTT | CASSQDYGTDQPQHF
TRBJ1-1 | many | NA | TRBV19 | TGTGCCAGCCGAAAGACGGAGACCTATGAAGCTTTCTTT | CASRKTETYEAFF
TRBJ2-7 | once | TRBD1 | TRBV18 | TGTGCCAGCTCACGGGACAGCGAGCAGTACTTC | CASSRDSEQYF
TRBJ2-1 | NA | TRBD2 | TRBV30 | TGTGCCTGGGAAGGGACTAGCCGCATCAATGAGCAGTTCTTC | CAWEGTSRINEQFF
TRBJ2-7 | few | TRBD1 | TRBV5-1 | TGCGCCAGCAGAGATCGACAGGGGGCTTACGAGCAGTACTTC | CASRDRQGAYEQYF
TRBJ1-3 | NA | NA | TRBV18 | TGTGCCAGCTCACCAGGGGGCAGTTCCCCAAACACCATATATTTT | CASSPGGSSPNTIYF
TRBJ1-2 | NA | TRBD1 | TRBV29-1 | TGCAGCTCGGACAGGGATGGCTACACCTTC | CSSDRDGYTF
TRBJ2-7 | once | TRBD2 | TRBV6-5 | TGTGCCAGCAGTTACTGGACTAGCGGTACCTACGAGCAGTACTTC | CASSYWTSGTYEQYF
TRBJ1-5 | NA | NA | TRBV6-1 | TGTGCCACCCGTCGTGCGGGGTTAAACAATCAGCCCCAGCATTTT | CATRRAGLNNQPQHF
TRBJ2-7 | NA | NA | TRBV10-3 | TGTGCCATCACCGAGGGGGGGTCCCACCTCTACGAGCAGTACTTC | CAITEGGSHLYEQYF
TRBJ1-1 | NA | NA | TRBV18 | TGTGCCAGCTCACCAACAGGAACTGAAGCTTTCTTT | CASSPTGTEAFF
TRBJ1-5 | NA | TRBD1 | TRBV6-6 | TGTGCCAGCAGTTTCGGGACAGCTAATCAGCCCCAGCATTTT | CASSFGTANQPQHF
TRBJ2-7 | many | NA | TRBV6-5 | TGTGCCAGCAGTTCGAGGGACGGCAGCTCCTACGAGCAGTACTTC | CASSSRDGSSYEQYF
TRBJ2-2 | once | NA | TRBV2 | TGTGCCAGCAGTCCCCGCGGGGCCAATTTCGGGGAGCTGTTTTTT | CASSPRGANFGELFF
TRBJ2-7 | NA | NA | TRBV28 | TGTGCCAGCAGTTTAAATTGGGGGTACGAGCAGTACTTC | CASSLNWGYEQYF
TRBJ2-7 | NA | NA | TRBV20-1 | TGCAGTGCTAGGTGGCCCTACGAGCAGTACTTC | CSARWPYEQYF
TRBJ1-2 | once | NA | TRBV11-2 | TGTGCCAGCAGCTTAGACAGGGTTTATGGCTACACCTTC | CASSLDRVYGYTF
TRBJ2-3 | NA | TRBD1 | TRBV28 | TGTGCCAGCAGTTCGGGGACAGGGGTTGGCACAGATACGCAGTATTTT | CASSSGTGVGTDTQYF
TRBJ1-1 | few | NA | TRBV6-1 | TGTGCCAGCAGTGCCCGGGGCGCGAACACTGAAGCTTTCTTT | CASSARGANTEAFF
TRBJ2-3 | few | NA | TRBV10-1 | TGCGCCAGCAGTGAACTACAGGGCTATACGCAGTATTTT | CASSELQGYTQYF
TRBJ2-3 | NA | NA | TRBV25-1 | TGTGCCAGCAGTGATCGATCGGTCCCAGATACGCAGTATTTT | CASSDRSVPDTQYF
TRBJ1-4 | NA | NA | TRBV28 | TGTGCCAGCAGACTCCCCACCCCGCACGAAAAACTGTTTTTT | CASRLPTPHEKLFF
TRBJ1-2 | NA | NA | TRBV14 | TGTGCCAGCAGCCAAGATAACAGTAACTATGGCTACACCTTC | CASSQDNSNYGYTF
TRBJ2-6 | NA | NA | TRBV5-1 | TGCGCCAGCAGCTTGAGAGGGTTTGTGGGGGCCAACGTCCTGACTTTC | CASSLRGFVGANVLTF
TRBJ1-2 | NA | NA | TRBV7-9 | TGTGCCAGCACCCAGCAAAACTATGGCTACACCTTC | CASTQQNYGYTF
TRBJ2-2 | NA | NA | TRBV29-1 | TGCAGCGTTGATAGCGCTTACACCGGGGAGCTGTTTTTT | CSVDSAYTGELFF
TRBJ2-3 | NA | NA | TRBV5-1 | TGCGCCAGCAGCTCGCAACCTACTAGCACAGATACGCAGTATTTT | CASSSQPTSTDTQYF
TRBJ2-7 | NA | NA | TRBV7-9 | TGTGCCAGCAGCTTAGGGGAACAGGGAAACGAGCAGTACTTC | CASSLGEQGNEQYF
TRBJ2-3 | NA | TRBD2 | TRBV19 | TGTGCCAGTAGTAGAAATAGCGGGAATTGGGCAGATACGCAGTATTTT | CASSRNSGNWADTQYF
TRBJ2-3 | NA | NA | TRBV30 | TGTGCCTGGAAGGTAGCGCTGACTAGCACAGATACGCAGTATTTT | CAWKVALTSTDTQYF
TRBJ1-1 | NA | NA | TRBV27 | TGTGCCAGCAGTACCCACACAGGGAACACTGAAGCTTTCTTT | CASSTHTGNTEAFF
TRBJ2-1 | NA | TRBD1 | TRBV29-1 | TGCAGCGTTGATGGGGGGACAGGGGATAGGAATGAGCAGTTCTTC | CSVDGGTGDRNEQFF